A single sample gave rise to the 20 T cell receptor beta chains below, sequenced in a study of T cell responses to AZD1222 COVID-19 vaccine. The protocol was immunoSEQ multiplex PCR, while the TCRdb copy is restricted to in-frame clones and leaves out a portion. The sample has 75,000 to 90,000 clones, about nine tenths seen once. The sample was peripheral blood, taken on day 0 of AZD1222 vaccination. All receptors derive from an adult in good health.

The chain recombines TRBV4-1 with TRBJ2-7; no clear D. V lost 0 bases and J 3 bases, leaving 9 bases between the germline ends. This CDR3 has 14 amino acids. Germline V lookup: CDR1 MGHRA, CDR2 YSYEKL. The CDR3 sequence: CASSQDYSVYEQYF. CDR3 bases: TGCGCCAGCAGCCAAGACTACAGTGTCTACGAGCAGTACTTC.

The rearrangement links TRBV6-5 to TRBJ1-4, with TRBD1 matching over 7 bases. The CDR3 is 14 residues long. The V gene end was trimmed by 6 bases and the J gene end by 8 bases; junction bases not matched to a gene: 9. Germline-derived CDR1 and CDR2 are MNHEY and SVGAGI. CDR3 in DNA: TGTGCCAGCAGCCGCCCAGGGGGATTCGAAAAACTGTTTTTT. The encoded protein is CASSRPGGFEKLFF.

The chain couples TRBV25-1 to TRBJ1-6, with D unresolved. V gave up 1 base and J gave up 10 bases, with 17 bases separating them. Germline assignment: CDR1 MGHDK and CDR2 SYGVNS. The CDR3 sequence is 16 residues long. DNA of the CDR3: TGTGCCAGCAGTGAATCCCTTGTCTTAGGAAGATCACCCCTCCACTTT. Translating gives CASSESLVLGRSPLHF. Full variable domain (rest looked up from reference TRBV25-1 and TRBJ1-6): EADIYQTPRYLVIGTGKKITLECSQTMGHDKMYWYQQDPGMELHLIHYSYGVNSTEKGDLSSESTVSRIRTEHFPLTLESARPSHTSQYLCASSESLVLGRSPLHFGNGTRLTVT.

J is TRBJ2-3 and V is TRBV2; TRBD1 matches at 11 bases. Germline V gives CDR1 SNHLY, CDR2 FYNNEI. The V and J ends lost 6 bases and 5 bases, in that order; junction bases with no gene match: 7. CDR3 length: 15 residues. CDR3 sequence (DNA): TGTGCCAGCAGCCTCCGGGACAGGGGGAGAGATACGCAGTATTTT. Protein: CASSLRDRGRDTQYF.

V is TRBV5-8 and J is TRBJ1-5; TRBD1 matches at 7 bases. This CDR3 region has 13 residues. Trimming cost V 4 bases and J 6 bases; bases outside gene matches: 4. The germline gives CDR1 SGHTS, CDR2 YDEGEE. CDR3 sequence reads: CASSNRGGQPQHF. The CDR3 nucleotides are TGTGCCAGCAGCAACAGGGGTGGTCAGCCCCAGCATTTT.

The rearrangement links TRBV20-1 to TRBJ1-4; D ambiguous. The CDR3 spans 14 residues. CDR1 is DFQATT, CDR2 SNEGSKA, per germline (reference sequence). V gave up 6 bases and J gave up 2 bases, with 13 bases separating them. The CDR3 sequence is CSASLGFTNEKLFF. In nucleotides, the CDR3 is TGCAGTGCCAGTTTGGGGTTCACTAATGAAAAACTGTTTTTT.

The chain carries TRBV19 and TRBJ1-1; TRBD1 matches 8 bases. In germline, CDR1 is LNHDA, CDR2 SQIVND (reference sequence). V lost 5 bases to trimming and J lost 3 bases; unmatched junction nucleotides: 5. This CDR3 region has 14 residues. The CDR3 here is CASSQQGGDTEAFF. The CDR3 coding sequence is TGTGCCAGTAGTCAACAGGGGGGAGACACTGAAGCTTTCTTT.

This rearrangement joins TRBV5-1 to TRBJ1-2; TRBD1 matches at 10 bases. The CDR3 totals 16 residues. V lost 1 base and J lost 5; bases outside the gene matches: 8. Germline V lookup: CDR1 SGHRS, CDR2 YFSETQ. The CDR3 protein is CASSLNPGQGPYGYTF. CDR3 DNA: TGCGCCAGCAGCTTGAACCCGGGACAGGGGCCTTATGGCTACACCTTC.

This chain uses TRBV12-3 or TRBV12-4 with TRBJ1-1, with D maybe TRBD1 (6 bases). The CDR3 has 13 amino acids. V lost 6 bases and J lost 3, with 11 bases in between. The DNA for the CDR3 is TGTGCCAGCAGCAGAAACAGGGACACTGAAGCTTTCTTT. Residues: CASSRNRDTEAFF.

The rearrangement joins TRBV27 to TRBJ2-7; 8 bases fit TRBD2. From germline, CDR1 is MNHEY and CDR2 SMNVEV (reference sequence). J gave up 3 bases and V 4 bases, and 11 bases lay outside the gene matches. CDR3 size: 16 residues. CDR3 residues: CASSSLHQRGIYEQYF. Here the CDR3 DNA reads TGTGCCAGCAGTTCCCTACACCAGCGGGGGATCTACGAGCAGTACTTC.

V is TRBV15 and J is TRBJ2-7; the match to TRBD2 covers 15 bases. The CDR3 runs 19 residues. The J segment lost 2 bases and the V segment lost 2 bases, leaving 10 bases of the junction unmatched. Germline V gives CDR1 LNHNV, CDR2 YYDKDF (reference sequence). DNA for the CDR3: TGTGCCACCAGCAGATCCTCCGGGACTAGCGGGAGGCTGGCCTACGAGCAGTACTTC. Residues: CATSRSSGTSGRLAYEQYF.

The J gene is TRBJ2-5, the V gene TRBV7-6, with D maybe TRBD1 (6 bases). V lost 0 bases and J 4 bases, leaving 18 bases between the germline ends. CDR1 SGHVS and CDR2 FNYEAQ come from the germline V gene. The CDR3 length is 17 residues. The CDR3 here is CASSLAKLWEGGETQYF. The CDR3 nucleotides are TGTGCCAGCAGCTTAGCTAAGCTCTGGGAAGGGGGAGAGACCCAGTACTTC.

This chain joins TRBV6-5 and TRBJ1-2, with 8 nucleotides matching TRBD1. The germline V gene encodes CDR1 MNHEY and CDR2 SVGAGI. The CDR3 has 16 amino acids. V lost 1 base, J lost 0 bases, and 4 bases stayed unmatched. This CDR3 is CASSYWTGPANYGYTF. The CDR3 DNA reads as TGTGCCAGCAGTTACTGGACAGGGCCAGCTAACTATGGCTACACCTTC.

This chain connects TRBV7-2 to TRBJ1-2; D possibly corresponds to TRBD1 (5 bases). Germline CDR1 is SGHTA and CDR2 is FQGNSA. With 1 base removed from V and 0 bases from J, the gap between germline ends came to 12 bases. The CDR3 runs to 16 residues. The chain's CDR3 is CASSLDGGGTNYGYTF. The CDR3 DNA follows: TGTGCCAGCAGCTTAGACGGGGGTGGGACTAACTATGGCTACACCTTC.

This chain connects TRBV2 to TRBJ1-2; D uncertain. Trimming shortened V by 4 bases and J by 0 bases, and 15 bases separated the two germline ends. Germline-derived CDR1 and CDR2 are SNHLY and FYNNEI. The CDR3 has 16 amino acids. This CDR3 is CASSASPAVTNYGYTF. The DNA of the CDR3 is TGTGCCAGCAGTGCTTCTCCGGCAGTCACTAACTATGGCTACACCTTC.

This chain joins TRBV7-9 and TRBJ1-6; possible D gene TRBD1, 5 bases. Per germline, CDR1 SEHNR and CDR2 FQNEAQ (reference sequence). CDR3 size: 15 residues. V was clipped by 5 bases and J by 7 bases, with 15 bases between them. CDR3 in amino acids: CASSDPRGINSPLHF. The CDR3, as DNA: TGTGCCAGCAGCGACCCGAGGGGTATCAATTCACCCCTCCACTTT.

The genes are TRBV6-2 or TRBV6-3 and TRBJ2-1; 10 nucleotides match TRBD2. V shed 0 bases, J shed 7 bases, and the junction held 6 bases outside the gene matches. The CDR3 covers 16 residues. CDR1 is MNHEY and CDR2 is SVGEGT in the germline V gene. The CDR3 DNA reads as TGTGCCAGCAGTTACTCACGAGCGGGGGGGTTAAATGAGCAGTTCTTC. Translation gives CASSYSRAGGLNEQFF.

The chain uses TRBV28 and TRBJ2-3; the D is unclear. The germline V and J ends were trimmed by 6 bases and 0 bases, with 7 bases remaining between them. The CDR3 consists of 13 residues. Germline V gene sequence: CDR1 MDHEN, CDR2 SYDVKM. This chain's CDR3 is CASRPLSTDTQYF. DNA for the CDR3: TGTGCCAGCAGGCCCCTTAGCACAGATACGCAGTATTTT.

The chain recombines TRBV5-1 with TRBJ2-7, with TRBD2 matching over 11 bases. CDR3 length equals 17 residues. Germline V gene sequence: CDR1 SGHRS, CDR2 YFSETQ. V shed 0 bases and J 3 bases; nucleotides not matched to a gene: 8. The CDR3 reads CASSLAQTSGVNYEQYF. The CDR3 nucleotides read TGCGCCAGCAGCTTGGCACAGACTAGCGGGGTAAACTACGAGCAGTACTTC.

V gene TRBV5-1 combines with J gene TRBJ2-3; tentative D call: TRBD1 (5 bases). This CDR3 is 15 amino acids long. Deletions cut 0 bases from V and 3 bases from J, with 11 bases between. The germline V gene encodes CDR1 SGHRS and CDR2 YFSETQ. The CDR3 protein is CASSLGMAGTDTQYF. In DNA form, the CDR3 reads TGCGCCAGCAGCTTGGGGATGGCAGGGACAGATACGCAGTATTTT.